Sequencing of this TCR beta chain was carried out in a study of T-cell memory formation after mild COVID-19. Across the whole study: TCR clusters were mostly donor specific. Study-wide results and caveats: Contracting clones from day 15 to 85 had balanced CD4/CD8; later expanders favoured CD4+. Pre-infection memory harbored some responding clones, suggesting cross-reactive memory joined. The authors left the SARS-CoV-2 specificity of second-wave clones peaking on day 37 unconfirmed.

TCRdb re-called the 5' RACE reads through MiXCR, storing one row per CDR3 protein. The table shows roughly 500,000 distinct CDR3 sequences, with roughly 20% occurring only once. In regard to this clonotype: Antigen specificity is unknown.

Germline CDR1 is DFQATT and CDR2 is SNEGSKA (reference sequence). The CDR3 sequence is 15 residues long. V lost 4 bases, J lost 5 bases, and 17 bases lay in between. The V gene is TRBV20-1, the J gene TRBJ2-2, with unresolved D. This receptor was taken from an adult woman who had mild COVID-19 (a few samples of this study predate the infection). Cell type and time point are not known. Sequencing input: PBMCs or a T cell subset sorted from them (not recorded which). The CDR3 DNA sequence: TGCAGTGCTACGTTTTTTCCGGCCTCTACCGGGGAGCTGTTTTTT. It specifies CSATFFPASTGELFF.